Below, 14 T cell receptor beta chains from the same sample are listed, as sequenced in a study of T-cell memory formation after mild COVID-19. TCRdb called the 5' RACE reads again in MiXCR, with one record for every CDR3 protein. The data hold under 300,000 distinct CDR3 sequences, with 7.5% to 10% observed a single time. The sequencing sample was made of PBMCs or a T cell subset sorted from them (not recorded which). Receptors originate from a man between 18 and 35 years old who had mild COVID-19 (a few samples of this study predate the infection). Cell type and time point are not known.

The sample holds many counts of this clonotype. V is TRBV12-3 or TRBV12-4 and J is TRBJ1-2; D uncertain. The CDR3 is made up of 13 amino acids. V was cut by 3 bases and J by 7 bases, with 12 bases left in between. DNA for the CDR3: TGTGCCAGCAGTTTTTCACAGTCGGCTGGCTACACCTTC. It encodes CASSFSQSAGYTF.

V usage is TRBV11-2 and J usage is TRBJ2-3; D ambiguous. V gave up 1 base and J gave up 8 bases, with 16 bases separating them. Germline assignment: CDR1 SGHAT and CDR2 FQNNGV. This CDR3 comprises 15 residues. The CDR3 DNA sequence: TGTGCCAGCAGCTTAGTCGATAACGTACCGAGTACGCAGTATTTT. Its protein is CASSLVDNVPSTQYF. Drawing the rest from reference TRBV11-2 and TRBJ2-3, the complete variable domain is EAGVAQSPRYKIIEKRQSVAFWCNPISGHATLYWYQQILGQGPKLLIQFQNNGVVDDSQLPKDRFSAERLKGVDSTLKIQPAKLEDSAVYLCASSLVDNVPSTQYFGPGTRLTVL.

V is TRBV7-2 and J is TRBJ1-2; D uncertain. This CDR3 region has 15 residues. The germline CDR1 and CDR2 sequences are SGHTA and FQGNSA. Trimming took off 1 base at V and 4 bases at J, with 13 bases between the two ends. The CDR3 reads CASSLVPDGSYGYTF. The CDR3 DNA follows: TGTGCCAGCAGCTTAGTGCCGGACGGTTCCTATGGCTACACCTTC.

The J gene is TRBJ1-1, the V gene TRBV3-1; 7 bases line up with TRBD1. The CDR3 is 16 residues long. V was clipped by 2 bases and J by 10 bases; unmatched bases: 16. Germline V lookup: CDR1 LGHDT, CDR2 YNNKEL (reference sequence). CDR3 amino acids: CASSQLDAGTVDGAFF. The CDR3 bases are TGTGCCAGCAGCCAACTCGATGCCGGGACAGTTGACGGAGCTTTCTTT.

This clonotype was counted many times. The chain uses TRBV7-2 and TRBJ2-5; no clear D gene. This CDR3 comprises 12 residues. Germline CDR1 is SGHTA and CDR2 is FQGNSA. Trimming removed 5 bases from V and 5 bases from J, with 9 bases in between. The CDR3 protein is CASSTDSETQYF. CDR3 in DNA: TGTGCCAGCAGCACCGATTCGGAGACCCAGTACTTC.

The V and J genes are TRBV9 and TRBJ2-5; D possibly uses TRBD1 or TRBD2 (5 bases each). The CDR3 has 15 residues. The V end lost 3 bases, the J end lost 2 bases, and 14 bases lay between the germline ends. Germline lookup yields CDR1 SGDLS and CDR2 YYNGEE. The CDR3 DNA reads TGTGCCAGCAGCGAATCCGGGGCTGAGCAAGAGACCCAGTACTTC. Translated: CASSESGAEQETQYF.

This clonotype was counted a few times. The rearrangement joins TRBV7-9 to TRBJ2-1; D is possibly TRBD2 (6 bases). The V gene's germline CDR1 is SEHNR and CDR2 FQNEAQ (reference sequence). The CDR3 loop spans 16 amino acids. Trimming took off 4 bases at V and 4 bases at J, with 17 bases between the two ends. CDR3 protein: CASSSGPSGTYNEQFF. In DNA, the CDR3 is TGTGCCAGCAGCTCGGGGCCCTCCGGGACTTACAATGAGCAGTTCTTC.

In its sample, this clonotype was seen a few times. This CDR3 is CAISMGDSYNEQFF. The CDR3 coding sequence is TGTGCCATCAGTATGGGCGACTCCTACAATGAGCAGTTCTTC. The chain combines TRBV10-3 with TRBJ2-1; no firm D call. V was trimmed by 5 bases and J by 0 bases, leaving 8 bases between them. CDR1 is ENHRY, CDR2 SYGVKD, per germline. The CDR3 covers 14 residues.

In its sample, this clonotype was seen many times. The chain recombines TRBV29-1 with TRBJ2-4, with D maybe TRBD2 (7 bases). Germline values: CDR1 SQVTM, CDR2 ANQGSEA. The CDR3 runs 17 residues. The V gene lost 3 bases and the J gene lost 0 bases, with 18 bases spanning the gap. This CDR3 reads CSVEDPRRGAAKNIQYF. The CDR3 nucleotides read TGCAGCGTTGAGGACCCTCGTCGGGGGGCAGCCAAAAACATTCAGTACTTC.

V gene TRBV5-1 combines with J gene TRBJ2-7, with 10 bases identical to TRBD2. Germline V gene data show CDR1 as SGHRS and CDR2 as YFSETQ. Losses at the gene ends were 0 bases for V and 3 bases for J; bases not matched to a gene: 3. CDR3 length equals 15 residues. CDR3 residues: CASSLVSGGDYEQYF. The CDR3 bases are TGCGCCAGCAGCTTGGTCAGCGGGGGGGACTACGAGCAGTACTTC.

This clonotype was picked up a small number of times. The genes are TRBV5-1 and TRBJ2-1, with 11 bases aligning to TRBD2. The V and J ends lost 5 bases and 8 bases, in that order; junction bases with no gene match: 6. The germline CDR1 and CDR2 sequences are SGHRS and YFSETQ. The CDR3 runs 14 residues. The CDR3 here is CASRVGLAGDEQFF. DNA for the CDR3: TGCGCCAGCAGGGTAGGACTAGCGGGTGATGAGCAGTTCTTC.

This clonotype was observed many times. The chain carries TRBV6-6 and TRBJ1-6; a possible D gene is TRBD1 (6 bases). CDR1 and CDR2 (germline): MNHNY, SVGAGI (reference sequence). The CDR3 extends over 13 amino acids. Trimming took off 0 bases at V and 14 bases at J, with 11 bases between the two ends. CDR3 residues: CASSYSWTVSLHF. The CDR3 coding sequence is TGTGCCAGCAGTTACTCTTGGACAGTTTCCCTCCACTTT.

This clonotype occurred many times. The chain employs TRBV18 and TRBJ1-3; D is undetermined. Trimming left V 2 bases short and J 3 bases short, with 8 bases between. CDR3 length equals 14 residues. Germline V CDR1 and CDR2: KGHSH, LQKENI. The CDR3 sequence: CASSPTGFGNTIYF. CDR3 nucleotides: TGTGCCAGCTCACCAACGGGATTTGGAAACACCATATATTTT.

The chain uses TRBV7-9 and TRBJ1-6; D not resolved. CDR3 size: 15 residues. The germline gives CDR1 SEHNR, CDR2 FQNEAQ (reference sequence). Trimming stripped 4 bases from V and 0 bases from J, with 7 bases between. The CDR3 spells CASSSQSSYNSPLHF. The CDR3 DNA follows: TGTGCCAGCAGCTCACAGAGCTCCTATAATTCACCCCTCCACTTT.